This TCR beta chain was identified in a study of cytomegalovirus exposure and HLA in healthy donors (dated by TCRdb to about 2017). Regarding the complete study: An earlier analysis of approximately 640 of the donors reported 250 to 300 Gb of sequence data and some 120 million unique TCR beta sequences from 190 million or so T cells. Class I and class II HLA loci were covered by the typing at four-digit resolution. In addition to the first cohort of roughly 700 subjects, a separate validation cohort of approximately 130 different subjects was used. The study used immunosequencing to profile the T cell repertoires of around 600 subjects and linked those repertoires to cytomegalovirus serostatus. An earlier analysis of 587 of the donors used high-throughput TCR beta sequencing to judge whether each TCR beta V gene segment behaved as functional or pseudogenic. In a later genetic analysis, genome-wide SNP genotypes for about three fifths of the roughly 670 donors were used, and that subset was treated as a discovery cohort. Among the 398 genotyped donors, more than 70% belonged to the genetic ancestry cluster associated with self-reported Caucasian donors. The later analysis used no new phenotypic data to find candidate immune exposures, relying instead on TCR beta sequences and their occurrence across donors. Every repertoire in the discovery cohort had been generated on one and the same sequencing platform. Alongside the repertoire data, information on donor age, sex, ethnicity and CMV serostatus was compiled. Among some 410 genotyped donors of the cohort, an average of 235,054 unique TCR beta nucleotide sequences were sequenced per donor, about a sixth of them non-productive. The study aimed to test whether cataloging public T cell receptors could reveal signatures of past pathogen exposure. The number of typed donors differed by locus: 629-630 for A, B, C, DRB1 and DQB1; approximately 520 for DQA1; over 600 for DPA1; and around 470 for DPB1. An early release that covered approximately 600 HLA-typed donors contained 300 to 350 gigabases of sequencing data and 70 million to 100 million unique TCR sequences. Because of strong linkage in the cohort, four or five DR-DQ haplotypes were treated as single units for association and clustering. To study patterns of TCR occurrence, a later analysis re-analyzed previously published TCR beta repertoires from around 660 donors and added high-resolution HLA genotyping. To predict cytomegalovirus infection status, the study combined high-throughput TCR immunosequencing, statistical association of individual TCRs with disease status, and machine learning.

In total, roughly 670 healthy bone marrow donors made up the cohort. At the time of sampling, all cohort members were nominally healthy, though unrecorded immune exposures were likely present. The donor was CMV seronegative and was included in the group of several hundred seronegative cohort members. Every donor gave a peripheral blood sample, and the peripheral blood mononuclear cells from that sample were used for TCR beta sequencing. Genomic DNA extraction from the blood cell samples was performed with the Qiagen DNeasy Blood Extraction Kit. The protocol used for the library was the immunoSEQ multiplex PCR assay. For the multiplex PCR, a mixture combining 60 forward primers for TCR Vbeta segments and 13 reverse primers for TCR Jbeta segments was used. The CDR3 region of rearranged TCR beta genes was amplified from genomic DNA by a multiplex PCR assay. Amplified TCR beta libraries were sequenced as 87-base-pair reads on the Illumina HiSeq System. The paper's processing steps were these. A later analysis counted about 82 million unique TCR beta chains across the 666 repertoires, and some 12 million of these chains were shared by at least two donors. A nearest-neighbor algorithm error-corrected the raw reads and collapsed the reads into unique sequences, merging closely related sequences to remove PCR and sequencing errors. V, D and J gene segments were assigned by aligning CDR3 sequences to IMGT reference sequences. For a sequence to be retained, at least a six-nucleotide match to both a V gene segment and a J gene segment was required. A rearrangement was called productive if the CDR3 had no stop codons and remained in frame with V and J, and every other rearrangement was called non-productive. CDR3 was defined according to IMGT convention as the region running from the second conserved V-encoded cysteine to the conserved J-encoded phenylalanine. Sequences without an unambiguous match to a single V gene segment were excluded from the earlier analysis of about 640 of the donors. An earlier analysis of a few hundred of the donors called V segments functional above 56.7% productive rearrangements and segregating when the between-donor standard deviation exceeded 5%. A statistical classification framework was built to diagnose cytomegalovirus status from the catalog of TCR beta chain sequences. V and J gene assignment, in a later analysis, came from comparing TCR nucleotide sequences with IMGT/GENE-DB human TR gene sequences. In a later analysis, CDR3 sequences and most-parsimonious VDJ recombination scenarios were assigned using the TCRdist pipeline. In a later analysis, each TCR beta chain was defined by its CDR3 amino acid sequence together with its V-gene family, and reads without a unique V-gene family were excluded. In a later analysis, a few hundred highly shared, low-generation-probability nucleotide sequences were removed to address suspected cross-contamination and a sequencing artifact. A later analysis calculated a clonal expansion index for each public chain from normalized within-repertoire ranks of inferred template counts. A later analysis computed generation probabilities with a VDJ recombination model fitted to out-of-frame rearrangements, and checked the results against IGoR. A later analysis scored TCR-TCR, TCR-HLA and TCR-CMV co-occurrence with hypergeometric tests, applying a repertoire-size bias correction to TCR pairs. In a later analysis, false discovery rates were estimated by permuting HLA or CMV assignments 20 times. In a later analysis, co-occurring TCRs were grouped using DBSCAN, and TCRdist sequence similarity was added for clustering within HLA-allele-positive subsets. Co-occurrence clustering excluded repertoires with fewer than 30,000 or more than 120,000 public chains, plus five with anomalous nucleotide sharing. This immuneACCESS table, as held by TCRdb, lists in-frame sequences with V and J called but not all clones. Of the missing ones, under half trace to an unresolved V gene in checked studies; the others have no known cause. The V and J calls and clone size are taken from that table; D and trimming were inferred from the DNA. Per the sample table, the count is 130,000 to 150,000 clones. The ten largest clones add up to under 2% of the sample.

The study at large found these results: The earlier analysis of some 560 of the donors excluded approximately 15 rarely observed V segments, including chromosome 9 orphons, because counts were too low. Three of the identified cytomegalovirus-associated TCR beta chains were confirmed in vitro to be specific for cytomegalovirus antigens. Presence/absence analyses assumed roughly uniform sequencing depth across donors, an assumption that may not hold. This cohort had only TCR beta chains sequenced, and the lack of alpha or paired-chain data limited which features could be detected. In the study, 164 TCR beta chains were listed as associated with cytomegalovirus. According to the authors, the approach could potentially be generalized to other disease states and immunological phenotypes. In a later analysis, TCR association rates were found to vary across HLA loci, with the most associated TCRs seen for DRB1 alleles and the fewest for HLA-C alleles. According to a later genetic analysis, donors in an Asian-associated ancestry cluster had fewer N-insertions in productive TCRs than the roughly 670-donor mean. Linkage disequilibrium might explain the correlated functional status among segregating V segments, but an unknown experimental factor could not be ruled out. A further reported finding was that TCR beta sequences accurately predicted the HLA-A and HLA-B alleles for most subjects in the first cohort. A later genetic analysis associated a missense DCLRE1C variant with V-gene and J-gene trimming of TCR beta chains, and an independent cohort replicated the association. Strong co-occurrence of HLA alleles, especially DR and DQ, made assigning TCR associations to individual alleles difficult. In an earlier analysis of 450 to 750 of the donors, most TCR beta V segments appeared in productive rearrangements about 87% or about 30% of the time, broadly matching IMGT annotations. For the cohort, immune exposure information was limited to CMV serostatus. Because HLA typing was missing for some donors at each locus, association tests included only the typed subset. Several of the top co-occurrence clusters appeared to be linked to parvovirus B19, influenza, CMV and Epstein-Barr virus, according to a later analysis. In a later analysis, HLA-associated TCR beta chains showed more clonal expansion and lower generation probabilities than non-associated chains that were equally common. Specific HLA alleles were associated with 15,000 to 20,000 TCR beta sequences at a false discovery rate of 0.05 in a later analysis. In both the original and validation cohorts, the classifier was reported to diagnose cytomegalovirus status with high specificity and sensitivity. Because the 87-base-pair reads could not distinguish some IMGT-functional V segments, including TRBV6-2 and TRBV6-3, those segments were excluded. In a later analysis, most CMV-associated TCR beta chains were found to appear HLA-restricted, with HLA associations seemingly driven largely by CMV exposure. Most TCR sequences were seen in very few donors, while some public TCRs were found in many individuals. A group of highly shared sequence variants was considered likely to be a technical artifact of the sequencing pipeline.

Notes on this clone: This receptor's antigen is unknown.

Sequences LGHNA (CDR1) and YNFKEQ (CDR2) are obtained from the germline V gene. Counted from cysteine to phenylalanine, this CDR3 has 15 amino acids. Solely the CDR3 DNA is kept, with 45 bases framed from the first base. The germline V and J ends show losses of 1 base and 5 bases respectively, and no gene match explains 2 bases of the junction. The chain is made from TRBV4-2 and TRBJ1-5; TRBD1 agrees with 10 junctional bases. The receptor's source is a woman aged 45-65 years in good health and CMV-seronegative. The sequenced sample consisted of PBMCs. CDR3 reads: CASSQAGTGDQPQHF. The DNA reads as follows: TGTGCCAGCAGCCAAGCCGGGACAGGGGATCAGCCCCAGCATTTT.